Presented here are 17 T cell receptor beta chains from one specimen sequenced in a study of vaccination and CD4 T cells after COVID-19. Treatment in this sample: roughly ten-day PBMC culture with coronavirus spike peptide pools or control peptides (ViraFEST assay). Sequence data for DNA of cultured CD4+ T cells were generated by the Oncomine TCR Beta short-read assay. TCRdb passed the PCR reads through MiXCR, listing each CDR3 protein once. The data show some 14,000 distinct CDR3 sequences, approximately 48% seen once. What these receptors recognize is not known. Sequenced material: CD4+ T cells from blood, cultured in vitro, taken before SARS-CoV-2 vaccination. All receptors come from a human donor who had recovered from COVID-19.

V usage is TRBV20-1 and J usage is TRBJ2-3; possibly TRBD2 for D (7 bases). The CDR3 spans 15 residues. The germline V and J ends were trimmed by 5 bases and 3 bases, with 18 bases remaining between them. Looked up from germline, CDR1 is DFQATT and CDR2 is SNEGSKA (reference sequence). CDR3 coding DNA: TGCAGTGCTCCCGCGGGAGCGGGACAAACAGATACGCAGTATTTT. Protein product: CSAPAGAGQTDTQYF.

The table lists this clonotype with a few counts. The genes are TRBV20-1 and TRBJ2-3; 11 bases line up with TRBD2. Germline-derived CDR1 and CDR2 are DFQATT and SNEGSKA (reference sequence). Trimming took 6 bases from V and 1 from J; bases not matched to a gene: 9. The CDR3 spans 16 residues. The CDR3 reads CSAQLAGGQGTDTQYF. Written as DNA, the CDR3 is TGCAGTGCGCAGTTAGCGGGGGGGCAGGGCACAGATACGCAGTATTTT.

V usage is TRBV20-1 and J usage is TRBJ2-2; no firm D call. The V end was cut by 3 bases, the J end by 4 bases, with 12 bases between. The germline V gene encodes CDR1 DFQATT and CDR2 SNEGSKA (reference sequence). The CDR3 is 14 residues long. The CDR3 here is CSARPHGGTGELFF. The CDR3 coding sequence is TGCAGTGCTAGGCCCCATGGTGGCACCGGGGAGCTGTTTTTT.

This chain uses TRBV2 with TRBJ1-2; a possible D gene is TRBD1 (6 bases). CDR1 is SNHLY and CDR2 is FYNNEI in the germline V gene. V gave up 7 bases and J gave up 4 bases, with 19 bases separating them. CDR3 length: 15 amino acids. In DNA, the CDR3 is TGTGCCAGCACCGAGCAGGGGACCCGGATCTATGGCTACACCTTC. Residues: CASTEQGTRIYGYTF.

This clonotype was seen a handful of times. The chain uses TRBV24-1 and TRBJ2-5; 14 bases are shared with TRBD2. The CDR3 length is 15 residues. Per germline, CDR1 KGHDR and CDR2 SFDVKD. The V gene end was trimmed by 10 bases and the J gene end by 1 base; junction bases not matched to a gene: 4. The CDR3 DNA is TGTGCCACAGGAGGGACTAGCGGGAGCCAAGAGACCCAGTACTTC. Encoded protein: CATGGTSGSQETQYF.

The chain uses TRBV12-5 and TRBJ1-2, with D tentatively TRBD1 (5 bases). V gave up 4 bases and J gave up 7 bases, with 19 bases separating them. The CDR3 totals 15 residues. From germline, CDR1 is LGHNT and CDR2 FRNRAP. CDR3 sequence: CASGSGYSGPSGYTF. The CDR3 region has the DNA TGTGCTAGTGGTTCTGGTTACTCAGGGCCCTCTGGCTACACCTTC.

This chain uses TRBV2 with TRBJ1-6; the D is unclear. Germline CDR1 SNHLY, CDR2 FYNNEI. Trimming stripped 6 bases from V and 8 bases from J, with 8 bases between. This CDR3 has 12 residues. DNA of the CDR3: TGTGCCAGCAGCGCTCCTGATTCACCCCTCCACTTT. It encodes CASSAPDSPLHF.

The chain employs TRBV2 and TRBJ1-1; 8 bases agree with TRBD1. There are 13 residues in the CDR3. CDR1 and CDR2 (germline): SNHLY, FYNNEI. Losses at the gene ends were 7 bases for V and 1 base for J; bases not matched to a gene: 2. The CDR3 sequence: CASKTGGNTEAFF. The CDR3 DNA reads as TGTGCCAGCAAAACAGGGGGGAACACTGAAGCTTTCTTT.

The genes are TRBV20-1 and TRBJ1-4; 11 nucleotides agree with TRBD1. Unmatched junction bases numbered 7, after V lost 6 bases and J lost 7 bases. The CDR3 consists of 14 residues. Germline-derived CDR1 and CDR2 are DFQATT and SNEGSKA (reference sequence). The CDR3 DNA reads TGCAGTGCGGGGACAGGGGGAAGGGGTGAAAAACTGTTTTTT. Encoded protein: CSAGTGGRGEKLFF.

The V call is TRBV7-2, the J call TRBJ1-2; D gene unclear. The germline CDR1 and CDR2 sequences are SGHTA and FQGNSA. CDR3 length: 14 residues. The V end was cut by 5 bases, the J end by 0 bases, with 10 bases between. The chain's CDR3 is CASSPPGANYGYTF. The CDR3 DNA reads TGTGCCAGCAGCCCCCCCGGAGCTAACTATGGCTACACCTTC.

The rearrangement joins TRBV20-1 to TRBJ2-3, with D possibly matching TRBD2 (5 bases). The V gene's germline CDR1 is DFQATT and CDR2 SNEGSKA (reference sequence). Trimming took off 7 bases at V and 4 bases at J, with 12 bases between the two ends. The CDR3 contains 12 residues. This CDR3 reads CSVGLAADTQYF. The CDR3 DNA follows: TGCAGTGTAGGGCTAGCCGCAGATACGCAGTATTTT.

V gene TRBV6-1 combines with J gene TRBJ1-1, with 8 bases fitting TRBD1. From germline, CDR1 is MNHNS and CDR2 SASEGT. V was clipped by 3 bases and J by 8 bases; unmatched bases: 11. The CDR3 contains 15 residues. The DNA of the CDR3 is TGTGCCAGCAGTGACCCCGGGACAGGAGTTTACGAAGCTTTCTTT. Amino acid sequence: CASSDPGTGVYEAFF.

The chain couples TRBV2 to TRBJ2-3, with D possibly being TRBD1 or TRBD2 (6 bases each). The V and J ends lost 4 bases and 6 bases respectively, with 11 bases between them. This CDR3 region has 13 residues. Germline lookup yields CDR1 SNHLY and CDR2 FYNNEI. CDR3 protein: CASSGGATDTQYF. CDR3 in DNA: TGTGCCAGCAGTGGGGGGGCGACTGATACGCAGTATTTT.

This clonotype appeared a few times. The V gene is TRBV10-3, the J gene TRBJ1-2; 10 bases map to TRBD1. CDR3 length: 16 amino acids. CDR1 is ENHRY and CDR2 is SYGVKD in the germline V gene. V gave up 0 bases and J gave up 4 bases; unmatched junction bases: 5. CDR3 nucleotide sequence: TGTGCCATCAGTGAGTCGACCGGGACAGGGGTCTATGGCTACACCTTC. Residues: CAISESTGTGVYGYTF.

This clonotype has more than one count but fewer than ten. The rearrangement uses TRBV15 and TRBJ2-3; TRBD2 aligns across 8 bases. Germline V lookup: CDR1 LNHNV, CDR2 YYDKDF (reference sequence). Trimming at V came to 6 bases and at J to 2 bases, leaving 7 bases not matched to a gene. The CDR3 totals 15 residues. The CDR3 coding sequence is TGTGCCACCAGAGGAGCGGGGGCCTACACAGATACGCAGTATTTT. It codes for CATRGAGAYTDTQYF.

This rearrangement joins TRBV6-5 to TRBJ1-1, with a possible D match to TRBD1 (5 bases). The length of the CDR3 is 15 residues. The ends were cut back, 0 bases at V and 10 bases at J, with 18 bases in the middle. The germline CDR1 and CDR2 sequences are MNHEY and SVGAGI. The CDR3 is CASSYSTPGRGRAFF. The CDR3 DNA is TGTGCCAGCAGTTACTCGACCCCAGGGAGAGGTAGAGCTTTCTTT.

The chain couples TRBV7-3 to TRBJ1-1, with D unclear. The V gene's germline CDR1 is SGHTA and CDR2 FQGTGA. This CDR3 region has 13 residues. Deletions cut 4 bases from V and 11 bases from J, with 17 bases between. This chain's CDR3 is CASSSNPSDTAFF. CDR3 coding DNA: TGTGCCAGCAGCTCAAACCCGTCGGATACGGCTTTCTTT.